These 4 T cell receptor beta chains originate from one sample sequenced in a study of T cell responses to AZD1222 COVID-19 vaccine. Sequencing used immunoSEQ multiplex PCR; TCRdb keeps in-frame clones, though not all of them. Of 150,000 to 200,000 clones in the sample, just over 85% are singletons; the top ten hold 11%. Sequenced material: peripheral blood, taken 28 days after the second AZD1222 dose. The receptors were sampled from an adult who received the AZD1222 COVID-19 vaccine.

The gene calls are TRBV10-3 and TRBJ1-3; 7 bases are shared with TRBD1. V lost 9 bases, J lost 0 bases, and 5 bases stayed unmatched. The CDR3 loop spans 14 amino acids. Looked up from germline, CDR1 is ENHRY and CDR2 is SYGVKD. CDR3 region: CAIGTVLSGNTIYF. CDR3 DNA sequence: TGTGCCATAGGGACAGTCCTCTCTGGAAACACCATATATTTT.

J is TRBJ1-3 and V is TRBV5-6; 9 nucleotides line up with TRBD1. V was clipped by 0 bases and J by 4 bases; unmatched bases: 11. This CDR3 region has 18 residues. The germline V gene has CDR1 SGHDT and CDR2 YYEEEE. CDR3 amino acids: CASSLELFGTGPGNTIYF. The CDR3 region has the DNA TGTGCCAGCAGCTTGGAACTGTTTGGGACAGGGCCCGGAAACACCATATATTTT.

This chain links TRBV28 with TRBJ2-5; 13 bases align to TRBD2. With V trimmed by 5 bases and J by 0 bases, 9 bases remained unmatched. The CDR3 is made up of 18 amino acids. Looked up from germline, CDR1 is MDHEN and CDR2 is SYDVKM. The DNA of the CDR3 is TGTGCCAGCAGTATTACTAGCGGGGGGGCGGTGGACCAAGAGACCCAGTACTTC. Translating it yields CASSITSGGAVDQETQYF.

This rearrangement joins TRBV20-1 to TRBJ2-1; perhaps D is TRBD1 or TRBD2 (5 bases each). Germline CDR1 DFQATT, CDR2 SNEGSKA (reference sequence). V was pared by 3 bases and J by 7 bases, with 16 bases between. This CDR3 is built from 14 residues. The CDR3 DNA reads TGCAGTGCTAGTGCATCGGGACGAAGAAATGAGCAGTTCTTC. It encodes CSASASGRRNEQFF.